These T cell receptor beta chains were read from a single sample in a study of naive and memory T cell subsets. One entry per CDR3 protein results from TCRdb running MiXCR on the UMI-ligation and nested PCR reads. This sample has 70,000 to 95,000 distinct CDR3 sequences, with roughly 7% found just once. Sequencing was carried out using central memory CD4+ T cells from blood. These receptors were collected from a human donor in good health. CDR3s include the opening cysteine and the closing phenylalanine or tryptophan. A D gene is named only where the DNA matches it firmly. Clone size appears in some rows only: once, few, many, or a class for an expanded clone.

DNA	CDR3	D	size	V	J
TGTGCCACCAGTGATTCGGACTCTAGGTCGTTCTTC	CATSDSDSRSFF	-	-	TRBV24-1	TRBJ2-1
TGTGCCAGCAGCCCCCCTCAACAGGGTTTGGAGAGCAATCAGCCCCAGCATTTT	CASSPPQQGLESNQPQHF	-	many	TRBV3-1	TRBJ1-5
TGTGCCAGCAGCGGAGGGACAGAAGTAAATATCCTAGCCAAAAACATTCAGTACTTC	CASSGGTEVNILAKNIQYF	-	many	TRBV5-6	TRBJ2-4
TGCAGCGCTAGCGTCCTCACAGATACGCAGTATTTT	CSASVLTDTQYF	-	few	TRBV20-1	TRBJ2-3
TGCAGTGCTAGGGGCCGACTAGCCATTTCAGATACGCAGTATTTT	CSARGRLAISDTQYF	TRBD2	few	TRBV20-1	TRBJ2-3
TGCAGTGCTAGTACCCCTCATGGGAAAAGCTCCTACGAGCAGTACTTC	CSASTPHGKSSYEQYF	-	-	TRBV20-1	TRBJ2-7
TGTGCCAGCAGCCTAGGAGCGGGAGTTAAGGGTGAGCAGTTCTTC	CASSLGAGVKGEQFF	TRBD2	many	TRBV7-9	TRBJ2-1
TGCAGTGCTAGAGGTCCTTTAAGTCCGACGAAAGAGACCCAGTACTTC	CSARGPLSPTKETQYF	-	-	TRBV20-1	TRBJ2-5
TGTGCCAGCAGCTTAGAGGTCTTGGTGACTAGCAGCGAGACCCAGTACTTC	CASSLEVLVTSSETQYF	TRBD2	-	TRBV11-2	TRBJ2-5
TGTGCCAGCAGGCGTAGCGGGGGGGAGTACAATGAGCAGTTCTTC	CASRRSGGEYNEQFF	TRBD2	few	TRBV6-2/TRBV6-3	TRBJ2-1
TGCAGCGCCGACCCCTCCCCAAAACCGGGACTATACAATGAGCAGTTCTTC	CSADPSPKPGLYNEQFF	TRBD2	few	TRBV29-1	TRBJ2-1
TGTGCCAGCAGCTTAGGGGTTTCAGGGGCCGCCGACAATGAGCAGTTCTTC	CASSLGVSGAADNEQFF	-	-	TRBV7-9	TRBJ2-1
TGTGCCAGCAGCTCGGGACAGGGGGGCTACGAGCAGTACTTC	CASSSGQGGYEQYF	TRBD1	-	TRBV5-4	TRBJ2-7
TGTGCCACCAGTGACACCGGGGAGCTGTTTTTT	CATSDTGELFF	-	few	TRBV24-1	TRBJ2-2
TGTGCCAGCAGTTACCGACTAGCGGGAGGATCGGGGCAGTTCTTC	CASSYRLAGGSGQFF	TRBD2	few	TRBV6-2/TRBV6-3	TRBJ2-1
TGCAGCGTGGACAGTCTCGACCGCCACGAGCAGTACTTC	CSVDSLDRHEQYF	-	many	TRBV29-1	TRBJ2-7
TGTGCCAGCAGCGACCTAGGTGGGATGGGCTCCTACGAGCAGTACTTC	CASSDLGGMGSYEQYF	-	few	TRBV12-3/TRBV12-4	TRBJ2-7
TGCAGCGTTGAACGCCTAGCGGGTCCCTCTAGCACAGATACGCAGTATTTT	CSVERLAGPSSTDTQYF	TRBD2	-	TRBV29-1	TRBJ2-3
TGTGCCAGCAGTTTTCAGGGTCGAGATACGCAGTATTTT	CASSFQGRDTQYF	-	many	TRBV12-3/TRBV12-4	TRBJ2-3
TGTGCCAGCAAACCATCAGGGTGGGTCACTGAAGCTTTCTTT	CASKPSGWVTEAFF	-	medium-sized	TRBV3-1	TRBJ1-1
TGCAGTGCTAGAGAACAAGCTGGGGGGGGGCGCTTGGGGCAGTACTTC	CSAREQAGGGRLGQYF	-	-	TRBV20-1	TRBJ2-7
TGTGCCAGCAGTGATCCAAGGGGTAGGAATGAGCAGTTCTTC	CASSDPRGRNEQFF	-	many	TRBV2	TRBJ2-1
TGTGCCAGCCGCACTCAAGAGACCCAGTACTTC	CASRTQETQYF	-	many	TRBV18	TRBJ2-5
TGTGCCACCAGCAGAGGAGTTGTAGACGACGAGCAGTACTTC	CATSRGVVDDEQYF	-	-	TRBV15	TRBJ2-7
TGTGCCAGCAGCCAGATCATTTGGACTAGCGGGAGTTTGGAGACCCAGTACTTC	CASSQIIWTSGSLETQYF	TRBD2	many	TRBV14	TRBJ2-5
TGCGCCAGCAGTGAGTCCGGCACCGGGGAGCTGTTTTTT	CASSESGTGELFF	-	many	TRBV10-2	TRBJ2-2
TGTGCCAGCTCAAAAAAACCGGGACAGGGAAACTACAATGAGCAGTTCTTC	CASSKKPGQGNYNEQFF	TRBD1	many	TRBV18	TRBJ2-1
TGTGCCAGCAGCTCCTACAGGGACGAGCAGTACTTC	CASSSYRDEQYF	-	few	TRBV7-2	TRBJ2-7
TGTGCCAGCGCCCCGACGAGCGGTATCACGCAGTATTTT	CASAPTSGITQYF	-	-	TRBV9	TRBJ2-3
TGTGCCAGCAGTGGTACTAGCGGGGTATACAATGAGCAGTTCTTC	CASSGTSGVYNEQFF	TRBD2	few	TRBV6-1	TRBJ2-1
TGCAGTGCTAGAGGAGGGATAGGACAAGAGACCCAGTACTTC	CSARGGIGQETQYF	-	many	TRBV20-1	TRBJ2-5
TGTGCCAGCAGCCGGGACCAGACGGACGAGACCCAGTACTTC	CASSRDQTDETQYF	-	-	TRBV7-3	TRBJ2-5
TGTGCCAGTAGTATAAAAAACAGGGGTAATCAGCCCCAGCATTTT	CASSIKNRGNQPQHF	TRBD1	-	TRBV19	TRBJ1-5
TGTGCCAGCACCAAGGGAGGACTAGCGGGGGGAGATACGCAGTATTTT	CASTKGGLAGGDTQYF	TRBD2	few	TRBV7-2	TRBJ2-3
TGTGCCAGCAGTTACTCGGCGAATAATCAGCCCCAGCATTTT	CASSYSANNQPQHF	-	many	TRBV6-2/TRBV6-3	TRBJ1-5
TGTGCCAGCAGAAACACGGGTTCCGATGAAGCTTTCTTT	CASRNTGSDEAFF	-	many	TRBV6-2/TRBV6-3	TRBJ1-1
TGCGCCAGCAGCTTGGAGCCAGGGCGGGAGACCCAGTACTTC	CASSLEPGRETQYF	-	few	TRBV5-1	TRBJ2-5
TGCGCCAGCAGCCGGGCTATGAACTATGGCTACACCTTC	CASSRAMNYGYTF	-	many	TRBV4-3	TRBJ1-2
TGTGCCAGCAGTGAATGGGCTAGCCCCGGGGAGCTGTTTTTT	CASSEWASPGELFF	-	many	TRBV6-1	TRBJ2-2
TGCAGTGCCCGCAGCGGGAGAACAAACATTCAGTACTTC	CSARSGRTNIQYF	TRBD2	-	TRBV29-1	TRBJ2-4
TGTGCCAGCAGTAAAAGAGACAGGGCCAATCAGCCCCAGCATTTT	CASSKRDRANQPQHF	TRBD1	many	TRBV6-6	TRBJ1-5
TGCAGTGCTAGGGGCGGGACACCGGGTGGAAACACCATATATTTT	CSARGGTPGGNTIYF	-	many	TRBV20-1	TRBJ1-3
TGTGCCATCGCAAACGGACCAGGGGATCAGCCCCAGCATTTT	CAIANGPGDQPQHF	-	many	TRBV10-3	TRBJ1-5
TGTGCCAGCAGCCCGAACACGAATGAGCAGTTCTTC	CASSPNTNEQFF	-	-	TRBV5-4	TRBJ2-1
TGTGCCAGCAGTGAAGCGCTTTTGGGACAGCACACCGGGGAGCTGTTTTTT	CASSEALLGQHTGELFF	TRBD1	few	TRBV6-1	TRBJ2-2